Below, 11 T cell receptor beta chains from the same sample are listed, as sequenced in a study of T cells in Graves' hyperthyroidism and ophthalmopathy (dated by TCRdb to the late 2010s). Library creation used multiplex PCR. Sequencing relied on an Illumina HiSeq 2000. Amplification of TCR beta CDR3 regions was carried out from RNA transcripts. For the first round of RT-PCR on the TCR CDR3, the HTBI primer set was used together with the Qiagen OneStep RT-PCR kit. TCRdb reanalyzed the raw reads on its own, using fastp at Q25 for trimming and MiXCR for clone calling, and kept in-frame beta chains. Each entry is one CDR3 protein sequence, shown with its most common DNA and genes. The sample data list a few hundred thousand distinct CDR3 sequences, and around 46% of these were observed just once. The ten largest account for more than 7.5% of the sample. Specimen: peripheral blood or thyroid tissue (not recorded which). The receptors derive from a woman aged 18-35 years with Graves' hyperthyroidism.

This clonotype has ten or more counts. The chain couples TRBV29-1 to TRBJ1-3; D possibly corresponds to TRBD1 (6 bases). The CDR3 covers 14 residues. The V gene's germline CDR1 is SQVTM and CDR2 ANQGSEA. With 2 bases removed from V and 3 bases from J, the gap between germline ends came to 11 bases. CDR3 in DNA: TGCAGCGTTGAATTTGGGGGCTTTGGAAACACCATATATTTT. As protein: CSVEFGGFGNTIYF.

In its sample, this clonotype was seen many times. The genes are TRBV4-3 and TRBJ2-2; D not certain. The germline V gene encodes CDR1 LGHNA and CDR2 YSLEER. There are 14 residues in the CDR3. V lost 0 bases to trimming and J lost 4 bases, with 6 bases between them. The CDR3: CASSQDRRTGELFF. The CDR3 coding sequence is TGCGCCAGCAGCCAAGATCGGCGCACCGGGGAGCTGTTTTTT.

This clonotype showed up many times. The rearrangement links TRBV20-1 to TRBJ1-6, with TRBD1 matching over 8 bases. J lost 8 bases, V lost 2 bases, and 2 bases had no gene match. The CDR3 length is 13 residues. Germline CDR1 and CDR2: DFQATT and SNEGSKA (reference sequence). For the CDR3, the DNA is TGCAGTGCTAGACAGGGGGCTGATTCACCCCTCCACTTT. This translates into CSARQGADSPLHF.

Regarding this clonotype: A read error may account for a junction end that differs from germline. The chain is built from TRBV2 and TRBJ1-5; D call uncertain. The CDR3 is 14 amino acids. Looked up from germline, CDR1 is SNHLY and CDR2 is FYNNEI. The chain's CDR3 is CASTNLAGNEPQHF. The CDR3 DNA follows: TGTGCCAGCACCAACCTAGCGGGCAATGAGCCCCAGCATTTT.

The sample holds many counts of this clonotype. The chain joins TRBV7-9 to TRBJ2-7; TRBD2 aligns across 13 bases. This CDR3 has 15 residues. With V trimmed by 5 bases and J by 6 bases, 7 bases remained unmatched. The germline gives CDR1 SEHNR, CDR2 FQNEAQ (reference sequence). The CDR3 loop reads CASSPRTSGSREQYF. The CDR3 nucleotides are TGTGCCAGCAGCCCGCGGACTAGCGGGAGCCGCGAGCAGTACTTC.

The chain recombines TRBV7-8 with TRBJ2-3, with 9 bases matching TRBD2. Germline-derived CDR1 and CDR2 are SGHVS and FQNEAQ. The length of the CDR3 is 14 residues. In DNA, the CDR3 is TGTGCTAGAGACTTAGCGGGAGTTTCAGATACGCAGTATTTT. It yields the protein CARDLAGVSDTQYF.

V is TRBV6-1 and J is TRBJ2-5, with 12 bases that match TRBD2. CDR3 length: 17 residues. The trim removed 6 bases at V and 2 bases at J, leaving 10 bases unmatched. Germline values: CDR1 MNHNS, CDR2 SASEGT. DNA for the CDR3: TGTGCCAGCAGCCACGTTCTAGCGGGAGGGAGACAAGAGACCCAGTACTTC. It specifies CASSHVLAGGRQETQYF.

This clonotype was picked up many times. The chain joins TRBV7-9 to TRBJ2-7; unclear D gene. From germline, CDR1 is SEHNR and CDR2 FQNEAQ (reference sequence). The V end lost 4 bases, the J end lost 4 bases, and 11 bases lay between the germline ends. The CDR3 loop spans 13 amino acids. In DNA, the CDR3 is TGTGCCAGCAGCTCGGTCCAAGGTTACGAGCAGTACTTC. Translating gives CASSSVQGYEQYF.

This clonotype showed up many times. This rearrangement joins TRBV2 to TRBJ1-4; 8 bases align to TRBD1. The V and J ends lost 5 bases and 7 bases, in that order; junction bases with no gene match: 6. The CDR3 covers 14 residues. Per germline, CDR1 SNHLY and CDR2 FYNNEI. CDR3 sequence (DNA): TGTGCCAGCAGTTCCAGGGGGCTTGGTGAAAAACTGTTTTTT. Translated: CASSSRGLGEKLFF. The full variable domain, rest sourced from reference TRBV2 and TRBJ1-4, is EPEVTQTPSHQVTQMGQEVILRCVPISNHLYFYWYRQILGQKVEFLVSFYNNEISEKSEIFDDQFSVERPDGSNFTLKIRSTKLEDSAMYFCASSSRGLGEKLFFGSGTQLSVL.

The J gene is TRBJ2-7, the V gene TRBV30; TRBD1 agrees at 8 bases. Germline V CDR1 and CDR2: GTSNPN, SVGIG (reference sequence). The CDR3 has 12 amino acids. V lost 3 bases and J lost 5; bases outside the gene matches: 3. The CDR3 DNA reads TGTGCCTGGAGGAGGACAGGGAACGAGCAGTACTTC. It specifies CAWRRTGNEQYF.

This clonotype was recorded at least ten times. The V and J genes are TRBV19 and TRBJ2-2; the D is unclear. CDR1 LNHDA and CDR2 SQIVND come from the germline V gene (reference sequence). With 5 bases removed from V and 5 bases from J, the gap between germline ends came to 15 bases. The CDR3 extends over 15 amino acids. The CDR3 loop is CASSGKAAHTGELFF. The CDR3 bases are TGTGCCAGTAGTGGGAAGGCAGCGCATACCGGGGAGCTGTTTTTT.